These 30 T cell receptor beta chains came from one sample sequenced in a study of T cells in localized non-small cell lung cancer. Sequenced by immunoSEQ multiplex PCR; TCRdb stores in-frame clones only, minus some. The sample carries about 54,000 clones, about 83% recorded once. The source was peripheral blood, collected before any cancer treatment. The receptors stem from a female donor over 55 with stage II squamous cell lung carcinoma.

The genes are TRBV9 and TRBJ2-1, with D maybe TRBD1 (5 bases). The V and J ends lost 0 bases and 5 bases respectively, with 12 bases between them. The CDR3 covers 15 residues. Germline values: CDR1 SGDLS, CDR2 YYNGEE. The CDR3 reads CASSVDNRPNNEQFF. CDR3 bases: TGTGCCAGCAGCGTAGATAACAGGCCTAACAATGAGCAGTTCTTC.

CDR3 amino acids: CASTVPGANVLTF. The CDR3 DNA sequence: TGCGCCAGCACAGTTCCCGGGGCCAACGTCCTGACTTTC. The gene calls are TRBV10-2 and TRBJ2-6, with no clear D. The V and J ends lost 7 bases and 4 bases respectively, with 8 bases between them. The germline gives CDR1 WSHSY, CDR2 SAAADI. The CDR3 has 13 amino acids.

The chain is built from TRBV7-6 and TRBJ2-7; D is perhaps TRBD2 (6 bases). The CDR3 spans 15 residues. V was clipped by 0 bases and J by 6 bases, with 15 bases between them. The germline V gene encodes CDR1 SGHVS and CDR2 FNYEAQ. This CDR3 reads CASSLAGGRLGEQYF. CDR3 DNA: TGTGCCAGCAGCTTAGCGGGGGGAAGGCTGGGCGAGCAGTACTTC.

This clone was seen only once. J is TRBJ2-1 and V is TRBV27; 7 nucleotides agree with TRBD2. CDR3 length: 14 amino acids. Looked up from germline, CDR1 is MNHEY and CDR2 is SMNVEV (reference sequence). Unmatched junction bases numbered 7, after V lost 6 bases and J lost 5 bases. CDR3 loop: CASSPGGRNNEQFF. CDR3 in DNA: TGTGCCAGCAGCCCCGGGGGGAGGAACAATGAGCAGTTCTTC.

This clone appeared a single time. The chain recombines TRBV5-1 with TRBJ2-2, with D unresolved. V was pared by 0 bases and J by 4 bases, with 4 bases between. The germline gives CDR1 SGHRS, CDR2 YFSETQ. The CDR3 contains 13 residues. CDR3 region: CASSLDSTGELFF. CDR3 nucleotide sequence: TGCGCCAGCAGCTTGGACAGCACCGGGGAGCTGTTTTTT.

CDR3 bases: TGTGCCAGCAGTGAAGCGACAGGGCGGCCCCAGCATTTT. The encoded protein is CASSEATGRPQHF. The chain recombines TRBV6-1 with TRBJ1-5, with 7 bases matching TRBD1. Germline V gives CDR1 MNHNS, CDR2 SASEGT. This CDR3 comprises 13 residues. Losses at the gene ends were 0 bases for V and 9 bases for J; bases not matched to a gene: 2.

V is TRBV28 and J is TRBJ2-1, with no clear D. Trimming pared 7 bases from V and 6 bases from J, leaving 16 bases between. CDR1 and CDR2 from the germline V gene are MDHEN and SYDVKM. The CDR3 runs 14 residues. The CDR3 DNA is TGTGCCAGCAACAGTCCTGGAACCAGCAATGAGCAGTTCTTC. Translation gives CASNSPGTSNEQFF.

The V gene is TRBV7-2, the J gene TRBJ2-1; no clear D. The length of the CDR3 is 12 residues. The V end lost 1 base, the J end lost 4 bases, and 2 bases lay between the germline ends. Germline CDR1 and CDR2: SGHTA and FQGNSA. The CDR3 region has the DNA TGTGCCAGCAGCTTAGATTACAATGAGCAGTTCTTC. Amino acid sequence: CASSLDYNEQFF.

V is TRBV19 and J is TRBJ1-2, with D perhaps TRBD1 (6 bases). This CDR3 has 13 amino acids. The V gene lost 3 bases and the J gene lost 4 bases, with 9 bases spanning the gap. CDR1 LNHDA and CDR2 SQIVND come from the germline V gene (reference sequence). The CDR3 nucleotides are TGTGCCAGTAGTATCGGGGGGCTCTATGGCTACACCTTC. Amino acid sequence: CASSIGGLYGYTF.

This chain joins TRBV19 and TRBJ2-1; tentatively, D is TRBD2 (5 bases). The V and J ends lost 7 bases and 1 base respectively, with 14 bases between them. The CDR3 is made up of 15 amino acids. Germline values: CDR1 LNHDA, CDR2 SQIVND (reference sequence). CDR3 sequence: CASTGLAASYNEQFF. The CDR3 DNA follows: TGTGCCAGTACCGGGCTAGCTGCTTCCTACAATGAGCAGTTCTTC.

The chain combines TRBV4-3 with TRBJ1-4; 8 bases align to TRBD1. In germline, CDR1 is LGHNA, CDR2 YSLEER. The CDR3 has 15 amino acids. The ends lost 0 bases at V and 9 bases at J; junction bases unmatched: 6. Here the CDR3 DNA reads TGCGCCAGCAGCCAAGATCCCGGGACAGGAAAAAAACTGTTTTTT. Protein product: CASSQDPGTGKKLFF.

This chain uses TRBV5-1 with TRBJ1-1, with 7 bases identical to TRBD1. The CDR3 is made up of 14 amino acids. The germline V gene encodes CDR1 SGHRS and CDR2 YFSETQ. J gave up 4 bases and V 5 bases, and 8 bases lay outside the gene matches. CDR3: CASSSGGMSTEAFF. The CDR3, as DNA: TGCGCCAGCAGTTCAGGGGGGATGAGCACTGAAGCTTTCTTT.

The chain combines TRBV4-3 with TRBJ1-4; 8 bases match TRBD1. The CDR3 length is 16 residues. The V gene end was trimmed by 0 bases and the J gene end by 4 bases; junction bases not matched to a gene: 4. Germline V gene data show CDR1 as LGHNA and CDR2 as YSLEER. The CDR3 nucleotides are TGCGCCAGCAGCCAAGACGGACAGGGCTTTAATGAAAAACTGTTTTTT. This codes for CASSQDGQGFNEKLFF.

In its sample, this clone was seen once. This chain connects TRBV4-1 to TRBJ1-2; perhaps TRBD1 as D (6 bases). The V end lost 4 bases, the J end lost 3 bases, and 15 bases lay between the germline ends. Germline-derived CDR1 and CDR2 are MGHRA and YSYEKL. The CDR3 is 15 amino acids. The CDR3 loop reads CASSPTGGGHYGYTF. In DNA, the CDR3 is TGCGCCAGCAGCCCCACCGGGGGGGGGCACTATGGCTACACCTTC.

V is TRBV28 and J is TRBJ2-7, with 7 bases matching TRBD2. The CDR3 is 13 amino acids. Per germline, CDR1 MDHEN and CDR2 SYDVKM. Unmatched junction bases numbered 9, after V lost 6 bases and J lost 7 bases. In DNA form, the CDR3 reads TGTGCCAGCAGGATACTAACGGGGGGAGAGCAGTACTTC. As protein: CASRILTGGEQYF. The full variable domain, its missing parts supplied by reference TRBV28 and TRBJ2-7, is DVKVTQSSRYLVKRTGEKVFLECVQDMDHENMFWYRQDPGLGLRLIYFSYDVKMKEKGDIPEGYSVSREKKERFSLILESASTNQTSMYLCASRILTGGEQYFGPGTRLTVT.

This chain uses TRBV7-9 with TRBJ2-3; possible D gene TRBD1, 6 bases. Trimming cost V 4 bases and J 9 bases, with 17 bases left between them. The germline V gene has CDR1 SEHNR and CDR2 FQNEAQ (reference sequence). The CDR3 is made up of 14 amino acids. The CDR3 sequence: CASSSDGGARTQYF. CDR3 bases: TGTGCCAGCAGCTCCGATGGGGGCGCAAGGACGCAGTATTTT.

This clone came up once. This rearrangement joins TRBV6-5 to TRBJ2-7; the match to TRBD2 covers 11 bases. Germline loops: CDR1 MNHEY, CDR2 SVGAGI. CDR3 length equals 15 residues. The J segment lost 0 bases and the V segment lost 6 bases, leaving 4 bases of the junction unmatched. The CDR3 nucleotides are TGTGCCAGCAGGTCGACTAGCGGGGTCTCCTACGAGCAGTACTTC. As protein: CASRSTSGVSYEQYF.

This clone was detected only once. The rearrangement links TRBV10-3 to TRBJ1-3; 11 bases align to TRBD1. The CDR3 extends over 13 amino acids. CDR1 is ENHRY, CDR2 SYGVKD, per germline. V shed 11 bases and J 3 bases; nucleotides not matched to a gene: 3. CDR3 in DNA: TGTGCCGGACAGGGGGCTAATGGAAACACCATATATTTT. Its translation is CAGQGANGNTIYF.

In its sample, this clone was seen a few times. The rearrangement joins TRBV9 to TRBJ1-1, with a possible D match to TRBD1 (6 bases). The V end lost 0 bases, the J end lost 2 bases, and 11 bases lay between the germline ends. This CDR3 spans 15 amino acids. The germline V gene encodes CDR1 SGDLS and CDR2 YYNGEE. CDR3 residues: CASSVAGAPNTEAFF. CDR3 nucleotide sequence: TGTGCCAGCAGCGTAGCGGGGGCCCCCAACACTGAAGCTTTCTTT. The variable domain in full, completed from reference TRBV9 and TRBJ1-1, reads DSGVTQTPKHLITATGQRVTLRCSPRSGDLSVYWYQQSLDQGLQFLIQYYNGEERAKGNILERFSAQQFPDLHSELNLSSLELGDSALYFCASSVAGAPNTEAFFGQGTRLTVV.

V is TRBV9 and J is TRBJ2-1; 12 bases are shared with TRBD2. The CDR3 runs 18 residues. Germline assignment: CDR1 SGDLS and CDR2 YYNGEE. The J segment lost 6 bases and the V segment lost 0 bases, leaving 10 bases of the junction unmatched. The CDR3 bases are TGTGCCAGCAGCGTAGCTAGCGGGGGGGCCAACTTCGGCAATGAGCAGTTCTTC. Encoded protein: CASSVASGGANFGNEQFF. Variable domain in full (rest from reference TRBV9 and TRBJ2-1): DSGVTQTPKHLITATGQRVTLRCSPRSGDLSVYWYQQSLDQGLQFLIQYYNGEERAKGNILERFSAQQFPDLHSELNLSSLELGDSALYFCASSVASGGANFGNEQFFGPGTRLTVL.

The rearrangement uses TRBV5-6 and TRBJ2-5; no reliable D call. V lost 0 bases and J lost 2, with 14 bases in between. This CDR3 is built from 16 residues. CDR1 is SGHDT and CDR2 is YYEEEE in the germline V gene. The CDR3: CASSLATMAYQETQYF. CDR3 DNA: TGTGCCAGCAGCTTGGCCACAATGGCATATCAAGAGACCCAGTACTTC.

The chain combines TRBV7-8 with TRBJ2-1; 11 bases agree with TRBD2. The CDR3 length is 17 residues. The J segment lost 8 bases and the V segment lost 4 bases, leaving 13 bases of the junction unmatched. Germline V gene sequence: CDR1 SGHVS, CDR2 FQNEAQ. For the CDR3, the DNA is TGTGCCAGCAGCTCTCTTCACACGACTAGCGGGGCGCATGAGCAGTTCTTC. This translates into CASSSLHTTSGAHEQFF.

In its sample, this clone was seen once. The chain links TRBV2 to TRBJ1-2; D remains unclear. Trimming cost V 2 bases and J 7 bases, with 11 bases left between them. The germline gives CDR1 SNHLY, CDR2 FYNNEI. The CDR3 consists of 13 residues. The CDR3, as DNA: TGTGCCAGCAGTGAACTGGGAGGAGGTGGCTACACCTTC. It yields the protein CASSELGGGGYTF. Full variable domain (missing parts from reference TRBV2 and TRBJ1-2): EPEVTQTPSHQVTQMGQEVILRCVPISNHLYFYWYRQILGQKVEFLVSFYNNEISEKSEIFDDQFSVERPDGSNFTLKIRSTKLEDSAMYFCASSELGGGGYTFGSGTRLTVV.

This clone was seen only once. The chain links TRBV4-2 to TRBJ1-2; 9 bases are a match to TRBD1. Germline assignment: CDR1 LGHNA and CDR2 YNFKEQ. Trimming cost V 6 bases and J 1 base; bases outside gene matches: 9. The length of the CDR3 is 16 residues. The CDR3 nucleotides read TGTGCCAGCAGACAGGGGGCCTCCCTTAGTAACTATGGCTACACCTTC. Its protein is CASRQGASLSNYGYTF.

The J gene is TRBJ2-2, the V gene TRBV7-2; the D gene is possibly TRBD2 (5 bases). The CDR3 contains 17 residues. CDR1 is SGHTA and CDR2 is FQGNSA in the germline V gene. Trimming removed 4 bases at V and 0 bases at J, with 15 bases between. The CDR3 region has the DNA TGTGCCAGCAGCTCCGTGAAGACGGGAACGAACACCGGGGAGCTGTTTTTT. Translated, it gives CASSSVKTGTNTGELFF.

This clone occurred once. The chain is built from TRBV4-1 and TRBJ2-5; 9 nucleotides match TRBD2. The length of the CDR3 is 17 residues. V lost 0 bases, J lost 5 bases, and 10 bases stayed unmatched. Per the germline V gene, CDR1 is MGHRA and CDR2 is YSYEKL. The CDR3 is CASSQDVPSGARETQYF. The CDR3 region has the DNA TGCGCCAGCAGCCAAGATGTACCTAGCGGGGCTCGGGAGACCCAGTACTTC.

This rearrangement joins TRBV5-1 to TRBJ1-1; the D gene is possibly TRBD1 (5 bases). With 1 base removed from V and 3 bases from J, the gap between germline ends came to 10 bases. The CDR3 spans 14 residues. Germline-derived CDR1 and CDR2 are SGHRS and YFSETQ. CDR3 sequence: CASSLRGEDTEAFF. Here the CDR3 DNA reads TGCGCCAGCAGCTTGCGAGGGGAAGACACTGAAGCTTTCTTT.

This clone was counted once. The chain uses TRBV5-1 and TRBJ2-3, with D unclear. Trimming took 0 bases from V and 2 from J, leaving 10 bases between them. Per the germline V gene, CDR1 is SGHRS and CDR2 is YFSETQ. The CDR3 is 15 residues long. The CDR3 DNA follows: TGCGCCAGCAGCTTGGAAGGACGATACACAGATACGCAGTATTTT. Translated, it gives CASSLEGRYTDTQYF.

The genes are TRBV7-9 and TRBJ1-6; the D gene is possibly TRBD1 (5 bases). There are 14 residues in the CDR3. V was cut by 5 bases and J by 5 bases, with 10 bases left in between. Germline V gene sequence: CDR1 SEHNR, CDR2 FQNEAQ (reference sequence). CDR3 sequence reads: CASSPLTDNSPLHF. DNA for the CDR3: TGTGCCAGCAGCCCCCTGACAGATAATTCACCCCTCCACTTT.

The rearrangement uses TRBV4-2 and TRBJ1-2, with TRBD1 as a possible D gene (5 bases). V was shortened by 0 bases and J by 8 bases, with 16 bases between the two germline ends. This CDR3 region has 15 residues. Per the germline V gene, CDR1 is LGHNA and CDR2 is YNFKEQ. CDR3 protein: CASSQETSGERGYTF. The CDR3 coding sequence is TGTGCCAGCAGCCAAGAGACCTCGGGGGAACGGGGCTACACCTTC.